This T cell receptor beta chain appears in the sequencing data of a study of blood T cell repertoires in COVID-19. The CDR3 has 15 amino acids. Trimming removed 0 bases from V and 4 bases from J; junction bases left unmatched: 5. CDR1 is SGHDT, CDR2 YYEEEE, per germline. Clones were sequenced by immunoSEQ multiplex PCR, and TCRdb holds only the in-frame ones, with some missing. The data show around 250,000 clones, 82% seen once. This sequence joins TRBV5-6 and TRBJ1-1; TRBD1 matches at 8 bases. The material sequenced was peripheral blood. The clonotype originates from an elderly woman with acute or convalescent COVID-19. The DNA of the CDR3 is TGTGCCAGCAGCTTGGGGACAGGGATCGGCACTGAAGCTTTCTTT. Protein: CASSLGTGIGTEAFF.